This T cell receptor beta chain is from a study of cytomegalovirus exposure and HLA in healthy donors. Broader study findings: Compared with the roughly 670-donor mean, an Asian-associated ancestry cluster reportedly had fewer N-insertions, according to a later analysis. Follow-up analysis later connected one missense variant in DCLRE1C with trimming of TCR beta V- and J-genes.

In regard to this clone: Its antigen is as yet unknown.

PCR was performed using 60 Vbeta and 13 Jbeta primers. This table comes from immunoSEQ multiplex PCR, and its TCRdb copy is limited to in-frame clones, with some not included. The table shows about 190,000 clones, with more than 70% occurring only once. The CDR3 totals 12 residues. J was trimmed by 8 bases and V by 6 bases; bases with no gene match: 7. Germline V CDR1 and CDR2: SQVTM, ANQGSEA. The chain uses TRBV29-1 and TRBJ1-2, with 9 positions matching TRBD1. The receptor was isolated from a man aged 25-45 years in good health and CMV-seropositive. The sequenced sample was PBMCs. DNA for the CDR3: TGCAGCGTAGCGGACAGGGGAGGAGGCTACACCTTC. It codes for CSVADRGGGYTF.